The clone carrying this T cell receptor beta chain was counted between two and nine times. Its specificity is unknown. This sample was taken from a study of T-cell reconstitution after alpha-beta-depleted transplantation in children. Trimming cost V 8 bases and J 4 bases, with 12 bases left between them. This CDR3 comprises 12 residues. Unique molecular identifiers were built into the TCRbeta library. TCRdb called the PCR reads again in MiXCR, with one record for every CDR3 protein. Here the sample spans about 980,000 distinct CDR3 sequences, roughly 29% being singletons. Regarding the study as a whole: Reportedly, only several hundred clones from non-depleted graft cells drove alpha-beta T-cell counts at about two months.

The TCR comes from a boy in the first two years of life who had a stem cell transplant for SCID, so the T cells may come from the graft donor. Sample: PBMCs, mostly from graft donor cells, taken 360 days after TCRalphabeta/CD19-depleted stem cell transplant. This chain joins TRBV12-3 or TRBV12-4 and TRBJ2-7; tentatively, D is TRBD2 (6 bases). CDR3 in amino acids: CASGGNNYEQYF. As DNA, the CDR3 is TGTGCCAGCGGCGGGAATAATTACGAGCAGTACTTC.